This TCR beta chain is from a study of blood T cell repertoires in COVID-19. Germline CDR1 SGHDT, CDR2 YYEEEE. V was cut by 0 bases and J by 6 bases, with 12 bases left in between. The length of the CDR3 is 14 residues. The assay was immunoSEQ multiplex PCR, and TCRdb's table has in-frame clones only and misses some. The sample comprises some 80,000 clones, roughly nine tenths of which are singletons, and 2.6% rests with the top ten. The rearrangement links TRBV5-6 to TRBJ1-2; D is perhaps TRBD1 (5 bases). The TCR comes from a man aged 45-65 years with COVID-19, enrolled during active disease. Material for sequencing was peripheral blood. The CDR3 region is CASSLGRATNGYTF. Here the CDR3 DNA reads TGTGCCAGCAGCTTGGGCAGGGCGACGAATGGCTACACCTTC.